The 5 T cell receptor beta chains given below trace back to one sample, sequenced in a study of T cell responses to AZD1222 COVID-19 vaccine. Profiling relied on immunoSEQ multiplex PCR, and the TCRdb table lists in-frame clones only, not all of them. The table records fewer than 180,000 clones, 92% of them present only once. This specimen was peripheral blood, taken 28 days after the second AZD1222 dose. These TCRs come from an adult who received the AZD1222 COVID-19 vaccine.

The J gene is TRBJ2-7, the V gene TRBV3-1 (or the pseudogene TRBV3-2); D not resolved. The germline V gene has CDR1 LGHDT and CDR2 YNNKEL (reference sequence). The V end lost 1 base, the J end lost 12 bases, and 10 bases lay between the germline ends. The CDR3 runs to 11 residues. CDR3 loop: CASSQGEPLYF. CDR3 DNA sequence: TGTGCCAGCAGCCAAGGGGAACCCTTGTACTTC.

This clone occurred once. V gene TRBV19 combines with J gene TRBJ1-5; 9 bases fit TRBD1. After removal of 9 bases from V and 4 bases from J, the junction contained 10 bases not matched to a gene. CDR3 size: 15 residues. Germline CDR1 reads LNHDA; CDR2 reads SQIVND (reference sequence). The CDR3 DNA sequence: TGTGCCAGCAGTTGGGACAGGGCACCGAATCAGCCCCAGCATTTT. Protein: CASSWDRAPNQPQHF.

A single count supports this clone. The CDR3 here is CASSPGMAVNTGELFF. The CDR3 DNA reads as TGTGCCAGCTCACCAGGGATGGCCGTTAACACCGGGGAGCTGTTTTTT. The chain combines TRBV18 with TRBJ2-2; no clear D gene. Trimming cost V 2 bases and J 2 bases, with 12 bases left between them. CDR1 is KGHSH, CDR2 LQKENI, per germline. The CDR3 has 16 residues.

This chain links TRBV27 with TRBJ2-7, with 11 bases matching TRBD2. CDR3 length: 15 residues. J gave up 4 bases and V 0 bases, and 2 bases lay outside the gene matches. CDR1 is MNHEY and CDR2 is SMNVEV in the germline V gene (reference sequence). The CDR3 coding sequence is TGTGCCAGCAGTTTATCCCCTAGCGGGAGGTACGAGCAGTACTTC. This codes for CASSLSPSGRYEQYF.

This clone was recorded at least ten times. The CDR3 DNA is TGTGCCAGCAGTGAACACTACCGAAAAACCTACGAGCAGTACTTC. Amino acid sequence: CASSEHYRKTYEQYF. The V gene is TRBV2, the J gene TRBJ2-7, with no clear D. CDR3 length: 15 amino acids. The V gene's germline CDR1 is SNHLY and CDR2 FYNNEI. V was pared by 2 bases and J by 2 bases, with 13 bases between.